The 16 T cell receptor beta chains in this list originate from one sample, sequenced in a study of blood T cells in healthy people across ages. Together with a sample-barcoded 5' primer, a J-beta primer mix was included in a second PCR lasting roughly 6 to 12 cycles. Each CDR3 protein gets one entry after TCRdb re-called the 5' RACE reads with MiXCR. The table records about 730,000 distinct CDR3 sequences, roughly 47% of them present only once. The sample consisted of blood. The receptors were gathered from a woman aged 60-75 years in good health.

The chain joins TRBV6-2 or TRBV6-3 to TRBJ2-1; D uncertain. CDR3 length equals 15 residues. V lost 7 bases, J lost 2 bases, and 15 bases lay in between. Germline V lookup: CDR1 MNHEY, CDR2 SVGEGT. CDR3 sequence: CASITGGQTYNEQFF. CDR3 DNA sequence: TGTGCCAGCATTACCGGTGGGCAAACCTACAATGAGCAGTTCTTC.

The J gene is TRBJ1-2, the V gene TRBV6-5; 7 nucleotides match TRBD1. The V gene end was trimmed by 3 bases and the J gene end by 2 bases; junction bases not matched to a gene: 9. This CDR3 is built from 16 residues. Per germline, CDR1 MNHEY and CDR2 SVGAGI. Written as DNA, the CDR3 is TGTGCCAGCAGTTATACAACAGGGGCGCCCAACTATGGCTACACCTTC. It is translated as CASSYTTGAPNYGYTF.

The rearrangement links TRBV12-5 to TRBJ2-1; D unresolved. The CDR3 spans 11 residues. V lost 3 bases and J lost 9, with 6 bases in between. Per germline, CDR1 LGHNT and CDR2 FRNRAP. CDR3 region: CASGFLFEQFF. Written as DNA, the CDR3 is TGTGCTAGTGGTTTTCTTTTTGAGCAGTTCTTC.

This clonotype was counted between two and nine times. The rearrangement joins TRBV20-1 to TRBJ1-1; D may be TRBD1 (5 bases). There are 12 residues in the CDR3. Germline V gives CDR1 DFQATT, CDR2 SNEGSKA (reference sequence). Deletions cut 2 bases from V and 8 bases from J, with 12 bases between. The CDR3 sequence is CSARRRGVEAFF. The CDR3 bases are TGCAGTGCTAGACGAAGAGGGGTCGAAGCTTTCTTT.

This clonotype was found a few times. The CDR3 DNA reads TGTGCCAGCAGCCCCGACCTCCGGGGGCTCTACAATGAGCAGTTCTTC. It is translated as CASSPDLRGLYNEQFF. This chain uses TRBV7-3 with TRBJ2-1, with D tentatively TRBD1 or TRBD2 (6 bases each). The CDR3 has 16 amino acids. CDR1 SGHTA and CDR2 FQGTGA come from the germline V gene. V was trimmed by 5 bases and J by 3 bases, leaving 17 bases between them.

V and J are TRBV20-1 and TRBJ2-5, with 9 nucleotides matching TRBD2. The CDR3 has 13 residues. Germline values: CDR1 DFQATT, CDR2 SNEGSKA (reference sequence). With V trimmed by 6 bases and J by 5 bases, 7 bases remained unmatched. CDR3 region: CSAAGGLMETQYF. DNA of the CDR3: TGCAGTGCCGCGGGGGGGCTTATGGAGACCCAGTACTTC.

The chain joins TRBV29-1 to TRBJ1-2, with 8 nucleotides matching TRBD1. The length of the CDR3 is 13 residues. The germline V gene encodes CDR1 SQVTM and CDR2 ANQGSEA. Losses at the gene ends were 8 bases for V and 0 bases for J; bases not matched to a gene: 5. The CDR3 spells CSTGQGTNYGYTF. In DNA, the CDR3 is TGCAGCACAGGACAGGGTACTAACTATGGCTACACCTTC.

The chain has TRBV6-6 and TRBJ2-1; D might be TRBD2 (7 bases). V lost 5 bases to trimming and J lost 13 bases, with 24 bases between them. CDR1 MNHNY and CDR2 SVGAGI come from the germline V gene (reference sequence). There are 15 residues in the CDR3. This CDR3 reads CASSLGGGVQETQFF. The CDR3 DNA is TGTGCCAGCAGTCTAGGAGGGGGGGTCCAAGAGACCCAGTTCTTC.

This clonotype was counted a few times. The V call is TRBV15, the J call TRBJ1-4; D remains ambiguous. The V and J ends lost 8 bases and 8 bases respectively, with 12 bases between them. Germline CDR1 reads LNHNV; CDR2 reads YYDKDF (reference sequence). There are 12 residues in the CDR3. The CDR3 spells CATGRGSEKLFF. CDR3 DNA sequence: TGTGCCACCGGAAGAGGGTCGGAAAAACTGTTTTTT.

The V and J genes are TRBV9 and TRBJ2-7; D perhaps matches TRBD2 (7 bases). Germline V lookup: CDR1 SGDLS, CDR2 YYNGEE. V shed 3 bases and J shed 2 bases, with 15 bases lying between them. This CDR3 contains 15 residues. CDR3 DNA: TGTGCCAGCAGCGAGGGGGGGGACGTCGCCTACGAGCAGTACTTC. It specifies CASSEGGDVAYEQYF.

The gene calls are TRBV10-3 and TRBJ2-4, with D perhaps given as TRBD1 or TRBD2 (5 bases each). The J call is doubtful: the DNA matches TRBJ2-7 better. CDR1 is ENHRY and CDR2 is SYGVKD in the germline V gene. CDR3 size: 15 residues. CDR3 nucleotide sequence: TGTGCCATCAGTGTGGTCGGGACCGAGACCTACGAGCAGTACTTC. It encodes CAISVVGTETYEQYF.

This chain connects TRBV20-1 to TRBJ2-1; tentatively, D is TRBD1 (5 bases). V gave up 6 bases and J gave up 9 bases, with 18 bases separating them. This CDR3 is 13 amino acids long. Looked up from germline, CDR1 is DFQATT and CDR2 is SNEGSKA (reference sequence). The CDR3: CSALGEGWGEQFF. DNA of the CDR3: TGCAGTGCATTAGGGGAAGGGTGGGGTGAGCAGTTCTTC.

This chain connects TRBV20-1 to TRBJ2-7; D may be TRBD1 (5 bases). The CDR3 has 11 amino acids. Per the germline V gene, CDR1 is DFQATT and CDR2 is SNEGSKA (reference sequence). The V end was cut by 6 bases, the J end by 5 bases, with 11 bases between. Here the CDR3 DNA reads TGCAGTGCGTCCCAGGGAAACGAGCAGTACTTC. This translates into CSASQGNEQYF.

The chain recombines TRBV4-1 with TRBJ2-1; D is undetermined. CDR1 and CDR2 (germline): MGHRA, YSYEKL. Deletions cut 2 bases from V and 0 bases from J, with 8 bases between. The CDR3 runs to 15 residues. The CDR3 DNA reads as TGCGCCAGCAGCCAATACCGGAGCTCCTACAATGAGCAGTTCTTC. It yields the protein CASSQYRSSYNEQFF.

V usage is TRBV6-2 or TRBV6-3 and J usage is TRBJ2-3; 8 bases are shared with TRBD2. Germline V gives CDR1 MNHEY, CDR2 SVGEGT. Trimming cost V 6 bases and J 4 bases; bases outside gene matches: 9. The CDR3 spans 15 residues. DNA of the CDR3: TGTGCCAGCAGGTTAGCGGGACAAGGGGCAGATACGCAGTATTTT. This gives the protein CASRLAGQGADTQYF.

At least ten counts were recorded for this clonotype. This chain joins TRBV4-3 and TRBJ2-7; D is possibly TRBD2 (7 bases). Germline values: CDR1 LGHNA, CDR2 YSLEER. There are 17 residues in the CDR3. Trimming pared 2 bases from V and 2 bases from J, leaving 19 bases between. The CDR3 protein is CASSQQAGGGGAYEQYF. The CDR3, as DNA: TGCGCCAGCAGCCAACAGGCTGGGGGAGGGGGTGCCTACGAGCAGTACTTC.